One and the same sample provided the 9 T cell receptor beta chains below, sequenced in a study of T cell responses to AZD1222 COVID-19 vaccine. Measured with immunoSEQ multiplex PCR; TCRdb has only the in-frame clones, and not every one. The repertoire holds some 150,000 clones, approximately 90% seen once, with 1.5% to 2% in the top ten. The material was peripheral blood, obtained on day 0 of AZD1222 vaccination. These receptors came from an adult in good health.

The chain joins TRBV7-9 to TRBJ2-7; possible D gene TRBD1, 6 bases. CDR3 length: 18 residues. CDR1 is SEHNR and CDR2 is FQNEAQ in the germline V gene (reference sequence). V was trimmed by 4 bases and J by 0 bases, leaving 22 bases between them. Here the CDR3 DNA reads TGTGCCAGCAGCTCACCCCAGGGGCTCTTTGATAACTCCTACGAGCAGTACTTC. Its translation: CASSSPQGLFDNSYEQYF.

The chain joins TRBV4-3 to TRBJ2-1, with TRBD1 as a possible D gene (5 bases). V gave up 0 bases and J gave up 0 bases, with 9 bases separating them. The V gene's germline CDR1 is LGHNA and CDR2 YSLEER. The CDR3 sequence is 16 residues long. Here the CDR3 DNA reads TGCGCCAGCAGCCAAGATTGGACAAACTCCTACAATGAGCAGTTCTTC. Its translation is CASSQDWTNSYNEQFF.

J is TRBJ2-2 and V is TRBV18; D is ambiguous. CDR1 is KGHSH, CDR2 LQKENI, per germline. The CDR3 consists of 16 residues. The ends were cut back, 2 bases at V and 1 base at J, with 11 bases in the middle. The CDR3 region is CASSPAVSMNTGELFF. CDR3 nucleotide sequence: TGTGCCAGCTCACCAGCGGTCAGTATGAACACCGGGGAGCTGTTTTTT.

The rearrangement uses TRBV3-1 (or the pseudogene TRBV3-2) and TRBJ2-1; D is possibly TRBD2 (5 bases). The V gene's germline CDR1 is LGHDT and CDR2 YNNKEL (reference sequence). The V end was cut by 1 base, the J end by 0 bases, with 19 bases between. The CDR3 extends over 19 amino acids. In DNA, the CDR3 is TGTGCCAGCAGCCAAGTCTCGGCTTGGTTAGCGAGCTCCTACAATGAGCAGTTCTTC. Translation: CASSQVSAWLASSYNEQFF.

The chain recombines TRBV4-3 with TRBJ2-7; 14 bases fit TRBD2. Germline CDR1 LGHNA, CDR2 YSLEER. The CDR3 is 18 residues long. J lost 4 bases, V lost 0 bases, and 8 bases had no gene match. In DNA form, the CDR3 reads TGCGCCAGCAGCCAAGATCCGGCCGGGACTAGCGGGAGTTACGAGCAGTACTTC. Protein product: CASSQDPAGTSGSYEQYF.

The V call is TRBV24-1, the J call TRBJ2-1, with D unclear. Trimming took 0 bases from V and 6 from J, leaving 8 bases between them. The CDR3 runs 14 residues. CDR1 is KGHDR, CDR2 SFDVKD, per germline. CDR3 nucleotide sequence: TGTGCCACCAGTGATTTGACCTCGGCCAATGAGCAGTTCTTC. It specifies CATSDLTSANEQFF.

This chain uses TRBV15 with TRBJ2-1; possibly TRBD2 for D (6 bases). Germline CDR1 LNHNV, CDR2 YYDKDF (reference sequence). The CDR3 has 15 amino acids. Trimming removed 6 bases from V and 7 bases from J, with 19 bases in between. The CDR3: CATSRLREVGNEQFF. DNA of the CDR3: TGTGCCACCAGTAGGCTGAGGGAGGTGGGGAATGAGCAGTTCTTC. Complete variable domain (other parts from reference TRBV15 and TRBJ2-1): DAMVIQNPRYQVTQFGKPVTLSCSQTLNHNVMYWYQQKSSQAPKLLFHYYDKDFNNEADTPDNFQSRRPNTSFCFLDIRSPGLGDTAMYLCATSRLREVGNEQFFGPGTRLTVL.

Note on this clone: The junction does not match germline at one end; this may be a read error. V is TRBV7-3 and J is TRBJ1-3, with 9 bases that match TRBD1. The CDR3 length is 19 residues. Germline V lookup: CDR1 SGHTA, CDR2 FQGTGA. The DNA of the CDR3 is TGTGCCAGCAGCCTAACAGGGGGCCTCGGCGGCAACTCTGGAAACACCATATATTTT. Translation: CASSLTGGLGGNSGNTIYF. The full variable domain, rest sourced from reference TRBV7-3 and TRBJ1-3, is GAGVSQTPSNKVTEKGKYVELRCDPISGHTALYWYRQSLGQGPEFLIYFQGTGAADDSGLPNDRFFAVRPEGSVSTLKIQRTERGDSAVYLCASSLTGGLGGNSGNTIYFGEGSWLTVV.

The genes are TRBV20-1 and TRBJ1-1; D might be TRBD1 (5 bases). Germline values: CDR1 DFQATT, CDR2 SNEGSKA (reference sequence). Trimming pared 1 base from V and 5 bases from J, leaving 5 bases between. There are 11 residues in the CDR3. CDR3: CSARGQTEAFF. The CDR3 coding sequence is TGCAGTGCTAGAGGACAGACTGAAGCTTTCTTT.